One sample yielded the 17 T cell receptor beta chains listed below, sequenced in a study of T cells in Graves' hyperthyroidism and ophthalmopathy. Amplified TCR beta CDR3 regions came from RNA transcripts. An initial round of RT-PCR targeting the TCR CDR3 relied on the HTBI primer set. Using its own MiXCR run on the multiplex PCR reads, TCRdb lists one record per CDR3 protein. Of some 50,000 distinct CDR3 sequences in the sample, approximately 48% were seen once. The sequenced material came from blood. These receptors were obtained from a woman aged 45 to 65 with Graves' ophthalmopathy.

The chain combines TRBV14 with TRBJ1-2; D may be TRBD1 (5 bases). The CDR3 contains 17 residues. Germline V gene data show CDR1 as SGHDN and CDR2 as FVKESK. Trimming removed 3 bases from V and 4 bases from J, with 21 bases in between. The CDR3 reads CASSHTATPGYSYGYTF. DNA for the CDR3: TGTGCCAGCAGCCATACGGCGACCCCAGGGTATAGCTATGGCTACACCTTC. The variable domain in full, with the rest retrieved from reference TRBV14 and TRBJ1-2, is EAGVTQFPSHSVIEKGQTVTLRCDPISGHDNLYWYRRVMGKEIKFLLHFVKESKQDESGMPNNRFLAERTGGTYSTLKVQPAELEDSGVYFCASSHTATPGYSYGYTFGSGTRLTVV.

The chain is built from TRBV7-2 and TRBJ2-1; perhaps TRBD1 as D (5 bases). Trimming removed 8 bases at V and 11 bases at J, with 19 bases between. Germline values: CDR1 SGHTA, CDR2 FQGNSA. This CDR3 contains 13 residues. The CDR3 spells CASGADSGNQQFF. In nucleotides, the CDR3 is TGTGCCAGCGGCGCTGACAGTGGGAATCAGCAGTTCTTC.

This sequence joins TRBV20-1 and TRBJ2-7; 12 positions match TRBD2. The germline V gene encodes CDR1 DFQATT and CDR2 SNEGSKA (reference sequence). The CDR3 covers 15 residues. J gave up 7 bases and V 5 bases, and 12 bases lay outside the gene matches. The CDR3 nucleotides are TGCAGTGCTGTCGGGGCTAGCGGGAGGGACAAGGAGCAGTACTTC. It is translated as CSAVGASGRDKEQYF.

The genes are TRBV30 and TRBJ2-6; no clear D. V was clipped by 6 bases and J by 0 bases, with 6 bases between them. The CDR3 covers 13 residues. Germline V gene data show CDR1 as GTSNPN and CDR2 as SVGIG (reference sequence). The CDR3 sequence is CACATSGANVLTF. CDR3 nucleotide sequence: TGTGCCTGTGCGACCTCTGGGGCCAACGTCCTGACTTTC.

This clonotype was observed many times. The genes are TRBV15 and TRBJ2-1; TRBD2 matches 8 bases. The CDR3 is 17 amino acids. Unmatched junction bases numbered 11, after V lost 0 bases and J lost 7 bases. Germline assignment: CDR1 LNHNV and CDR2 YYDKDF (reference sequence). The chain's CDR3 is CATSRDGAGGAWNEQFF. The DNA for the CDR3 is TGTGCCACCAGCAGAGATGGAGCCGGGGGGGCCTGGAATGAGCAGTTCTTC.

For this clonotype: The CDR3 end shows no conserved phenylalanine or tryptophan, and so a read error is likely. CDR3 DNA: TGTGCCAGCACCTCAACAGAGAACACTGAAGCTTTCCTT. Translated: CASTSTENTEAFL. V and J are TRBV2 and TRBJ1-1; D is unclear. This CDR3 comprises 13 residues. Germline assignment: CDR1 SNHLY and CDR2 FYNNEI. V dropped 7 bases and J dropped 1 base, with 10 bases sitting between them.

Notes on this clonotype: The limits of the CDR3 on the DNA are not certain, so only TCRdb's listed CDR3 is given. The CDR3 spells CASSLDRLNEELFFGSGTQYF. The chain couples TRBV7-8 to TRBJ2-5; TRBD1 is taken as the D call from the table, unchecked against the DNA. Ends included, the CDR3 has 21 residues. Germline CDR1 reads SGHVS; CDR2 reads FQNEAQ.

This clonotype was observed at least ten times. The chain recombines TRBV19 with TRBJ2-3; D is uncertain. Trimming removed 6 bases from V and 6 bases from J, with 19 bases in between. Germline CDR1 reads LNHDA; CDR2 reads SQIVND (reference sequence). The CDR3 contains 15 residues. CDR3: CASSTSLFAPDTQYF. CDR3 sequence (DNA): TGTGCCAGTAGCACCAGCCTATTCGCCCCCGATACGCAGTATTTT.

The chain links TRBV5-6 to TRBJ1-1; D gene unclear. Per germline, CDR1 SGHDT and CDR2 YYEEEE. Trimming took 5 bases from V and 1 from J, leaving 12 bases between them. The CDR3 consists of 14 residues. CDR3 bases: TGTGCCAGCAGTTCGGGTACGAGGAACACTGAAGCTTTCTTT. Its protein is CASSSGTRNTEAFF.

This rearrangement joins TRBV24-1 to TRBJ2-3; TRBD2 matches 10 bases. The CDR3 has 14 amino acids. Looked up from germline, CDR1 is KGHDR and CDR2 is SFDVKD. J lost 2 bases, V lost 9 bases, and 4 bases had no gene match. CDR3 loop: CATVAGGVTDTQYF. Written as DNA, the CDR3 is TGTGCCACCGTAGCGGGAGGAGTCACAGATACGCAGTATTTT.

With respect to this clonotype: The CDR3 end shows no conserved phenylalanine or tryptophan, and so a read error is likely. The chain combines TRBV7-9 with TRBJ1-5; D unresolved. Deletions cut 4 bases from V and 7 bases from J, with 8 bases between. The CDR3 loop spans 12 amino acids. The germline CDR1 and CDR2 sequences are SEHNR and FQNEAQ (reference sequence). The CDR3 spells CASSYREQPQHL. Here the CDR3 DNA reads TGTGCCAGCAGCTATCGTGAGCAGCCCCAGCATCTT.

In regard to this clonotype: Germline and junction disagree at one end, which may indicate a read error. The chain combines TRBV25-1 with TRBJ1-1; TRBD1 agrees at 7 bases. Germline V gene lookup returns CDR1 MGHDK and CDR2 SYGVNS. This CDR3 region has 12 residues. CDR3 bases: TGTGCCTGCAGTGGGACAGTTGCTAAAGCTTTCTTT. This sequence encodes CACSGTVAKAFF.

The chain couples TRBV7-9 to TRBJ1-2, with D possibly being TRBD1 (6 bases). The length of the CDR3 is 14 residues. V was pared by 0 bases and J by 8 bases, with 13 bases between. Germline CDR1 reads SEHNR; CDR2 reads FQNEAQ (reference sequence). The CDR3 region has the DNA TGTGCCAGCAGCTTAGCCACAGGGACCGGAGGCTACACCTTC. The encoded protein is CASSLATGTGGYTF.

A few counts support this clonotype. This may arise from a read error, as a much more abundant clone is one base away. The chain couples TRBV5-8 to TRBJ2-7; unclear D gene. V shed 4 bases and J shed 2 bases, with 1 base lying between them. CDR3 length: 10 residues. CDR1 is SGHTS, CDR2 YDEGEE, per germline. CDR3 nucleotides: TGTGCCAGCAGCGCCTACGAGCAGTACTTC. Translated, it gives CASSAYEQYF.

This sequence joins TRBV10-3 and TRBJ1-4; D unclear. This CDR3 is 16 amino acids long. V was shortened by 6 bases and J by 5 bases, with 19 bases between the two germline ends. The germline CDR1 and CDR2 sequences are ENHRY and SYGVKD. The CDR3 loop reads CAIRLSSGVYNEKLFF. CDR3 nucleotide sequence: TGTGCCATCAGACTTTCTAGCGGAGTCTACAATGAAAAACTGTTTTTT.

This sequence joins TRBV29-1 and TRBJ2-2, with D perhaps TRBD2 (7 bases). Trimming removed 6 bases from V and 5 bases from J, with 13 bases in between. This CDR3 is built from 13 residues. Germline V lookup: CDR1 SQVTM, CDR2 ANQGSEA. As DNA, the CDR3 is TGCAGCGTATCGGGGGGCAGGACCGGGGAGCTGTTTTTT. Residues: CSVSGGRTGELFF.

In this sample, this clonotype turned up many times. The CDR3 here is CASSSGFSSYNEQFF. DNA of the CDR3: TGTGCCAGCAGCTCCGGTTTCAGCTCCTACAATGAGCAGTTCTTC. V usage is TRBV9 and J usage is TRBJ2-1, with D unclear. V dropped 4 bases and J dropped 0 bases, with 11 bases sitting between them. The CDR3 sequence is 15 residues long. CDR1 and CDR2 from the germline V gene are SGDLS and YYNGEE.